This T cell receptor beta chain originates from a study of cytomegalovirus exposure and HLA in healthy donors (dated by TCRdb to the late 2010s). At the level of the whole study: An earlier analysis of about 560 of the donors reported about 260 Gb of sequence data and 117 million unique TCR beta sequences obtained from approximately 180 million T cells. Using immunosequencing, the study profiled T cell repertoires from 666 subjects and related those repertoires to cytomegalovirus serostatus. A few DR-DQ haplotypes were treated as single units for association and clustering because of strong linkage in the cohort. Along with the roughly 670-subject first cohort, a separate validation cohort of around 120 different subjects was used. The number of donors typed differed by locus, with roughly 629-640 for A, B, C, DRB1 and DQB1, more than 500 for DQA1, 600 to 610 for DPA1, and some 470 for DPB1. Class I and class II HLA loci were covered by the typing at four-digit resolution. Every discovery cohort repertoire had been produced on one sequencing platform. Donor age, sex, ethnicity and CMV serostatus were collected together with the repertoire data. On average, around 240,000 unique TCR beta nucleotide sequences were sequenced per donor among a few hundred genotyped donors of the cohort, with about 17% of those sequences being non-productive. A later genetic analysis took genome-wide SNP genotypes for about three fifths of the 666 donors and used that subset as a discovery cohort. An early release covering 550 to 700 HLA-typed donors comprised about 310 gigabases of sequencing data and about 90 million unique TCR sequences. The later analysis used no new phenotypic data to find candidate immune exposures, relying instead on TCR beta sequences and their occurrence across donors. A later analysis re-examined previously published TCR beta repertoires from about 670 donors and added high-resolution HLA genotyping to investigate patterns of TCR occurrence. To predict cytomegalovirus infection status, the study combined high-throughput TCR immunosequencing, statistical association of individual TCRs with disease status, and machine learning. The aim of the study was to test whether cataloging public T cell receptors could identify signatures of past pathogen exposure. To decide whether each TCR beta V gene segment behaved as functional or pseudogenic, an earlier analysis of approximately 590 of the donors relied on high-throughput TCR beta sequencing. Of the approximately 400 genotyped donors, about 84% fell in the genetic ancestry cluster associated with self-reported Caucasian donors. On the study overall, not on this receptor specifically: According to a later genetic analysis, donors in an Asian-associated ancestry cluster had fewer N-insertions in productive TCRs than the roughly 670-donor mean. V-gene and J-gene trimming of TCR beta chains was associated with a missense DCLRE1C variant in a later genetic analysis, and the association was replicated in an independent cohort. Some IMGT-functional V segments, including TRBV6-2 and TRBV6-3, could not be distinguished by the 87-base-pair reads and were therefore excluded. In this cohort, only TCR beta chains were sequenced, and detectable features were limited by the absence of alpha or paired-chain data. Because counts were too low, roughly 18 rarely observed V segments, including chromosome 9 orphons, were left out of the earlier analysis of about 500 of the donors. In both the original and validation cohorts, the classifier was reported to diagnose cytomegalovirus status with high specificity and sensitivity. Linkage disequilibrium might explain the correlated functional status among segregating V segments, but an unknown experimental factor could not be ruled out. According to the authors, the approach could potentially be generalized to other disease states and immunological phenotypes. For the cohort, immune exposure information was limited to CMV serostatus. A later analysis found that most CMV-associated TCR beta chains appeared HLA-restricted, with HLA associations seemingly driven largely by CMV exposure. At a false discovery rate of 0.05, a later analysis linked about 17,000 TCR beta sequences to specific HLA alleles. Most TCR sequences were observed very rarely across donors, whereas some public TCRs were present in many individuals. A total of 150 or so TCR beta chains were listed by the study as associated with cytomegalovirus. Because HLA typing was unavailable for some donors at each locus, only the typed subset was used in association tests. An earlier analysis of around 600 of the donors showed that most TCR beta V segments appeared in productive rearrangements either about 87% or about 30% of the time, which broadly matched IMGT annotations. A later analysis reported that several top co-occurrence clusters appeared linked to parvovirus B19, influenza, CMV and Epstein-Barr virus. A later analysis found that TCR association rates varied across HLA loci, with DRB1 alleles showing the most associated TCRs and HLA-C alleles the fewest. A further reported finding was that TCR beta sequences accurately predicted the HLA-A and HLA-B alleles for most subjects in the first cohort. In vitro tests confirmed that a few of the cytomegalovirus-associated TCR beta chains recognize cytomegalovirus antigens. In a later analysis, HLA-associated TCR beta chains were found to be more clonally expanded and to have lower generation probabilities than equally common non-associated chains. When HLA alleles, especially DR and DQ, strongly co-occurred, attributing TCR associations to individual alleles was difficult. Sequencing depth was assumed to be roughly uniform across donors in the presence/absence analyses, though that assumption may not hold. A cluster of highly shared sequence variants was judged likely to represent a technical artifact of the sequencing pipeline.

The cohort was made up of 666 healthy bone marrow donors. Cohort members were all nominally healthy when sampled, although unrecorded immune exposures were likely present. The donor was CMV seropositive and was included in the group of almost 300 seropositive cohort members. A peripheral blood sample was collected from each donor, and TCR beta sequencing was performed on peripheral blood mononuclear cells. The Qiagen DNeasy Blood Extraction Kit was used to extract genomic DNA from the blood cell samples. This clone was picked up a small number of times. This clone's antigen is unknown. The record has no base qualities; no much larger clone is one base away. Measured from the cysteine to the phenylalanine, the CDR3 is 17 residues long. Just CDR3 DNA is preserved here, 51 bases in frame from base 1. V loses 5 bases at its end and J loses 4 bases; junction bases beyond the gene matches: 14. Via the germline V gene, CDR1 is SGHRS and CDR2 YFSETQ.

Receptor libraries were prepared by the immunoSEQ multiplex PCR assay. The multiplex PCR relied on a mix of 60 forward primers for TCR Vbeta segments and 13 reverse primers for TCR Jbeta segments. A multiplex PCR assay on genomic DNA amplified the CDR3 region of rearranged TCR beta genes. The amplified TCR beta libraries were sequenced on the Illumina HiSeq System as 87-base-pair reads. From the authors' description of their analysis: In a later analysis, tens of millions of unique TCR beta chains were counted across the roughly 670 repertoires, and approximately 11 million of these chains were shared by at least two donors. Raw reads were error-corrected and collapsed into unique sequences by a nearest-neighbor algorithm in which closely related sequences were merged to remove PCR and sequencing errors. To assign V, D and J gene segments, CDR3 sequences were aligned to IMGT reference sequences. For a sequence to be retained, at least a six-nucleotide match to both a V gene segment and a J gene segment was required. Rearrangements were called productive when the CDR3 lacked stop codons and stayed in frame with V and J; all others were non-productive. CDR3 was defined by IMGT convention, running from the second conserved V-encoded cysteine to the conserved J-encoded phenylalanine. The earlier analysis of approximately 500 of the donors excluded sequences that lacked an unambiguous match to a single V gene segment. In an earlier analysis of around 590 of the donors, a V segment was called functional when productive rearrangements were above 56.7%, and segregating when the standard deviation between donors exceeded 5%. A statistical classification framework was built to diagnose cytomegalovirus status from the catalog of TCR beta chain sequences. In a later analysis, TCR nucleotide sequences were compared against IMGT/GENE-DB human TR gene sequences so that V and J genes could be assigned. A later analysis assigned CDR3 sequences and most-parsimonious VDJ recombination scenarios with the TCRdist pipeline. In a later analysis, each TCR beta chain was defined by its CDR3 amino acid sequence together with its V-gene family, and reads without a unique V-gene family were excluded. A later analysis removed several hundred highly shared, low-generation-probability nucleotide sequences to deal with suspected cross-contamination and a sequencing artifact. A later analysis calculated a clonal expansion index for each public chain from normalized within-repertoire ranks of inferred template counts. A later analysis computed generation probabilities with a VDJ recombination model fitted to out-of-frame rearrangements, and checked the results against IGoR. A later analysis scored TCR-TCR, TCR-HLA and TCR-CMV co-occurrence with hypergeometric tests, applying a repertoire-size bias correction to TCR pairs. False discovery rates were estimated in a later analysis by permuting HLA or CMV assignments 20 times. A later analysis grouped co-occurring TCRs with DBSCAN, adding TCRdist sequence similarity when clustering within HLA-allele-positive subsets. For co-occurrence clustering, repertoires with fewer than 30,000 or more than 120,000 public chains were excluded, along with about five repertoires with anomalous nucleotide sharing. The immuneACCESS repertoire file appears here via TCRdb, limited to in-frame rearrangements. These files lack a portion of the clones; in checked studies, under half of the deficit traces to unresolved V genes, and the cause of the others is not known. Clonal size and the V and J genes are those of that table, whereas D and trimming came from the DNA. Recorded for this sample are about 110,000 clones; roughly 70% of them occurred a single time. The ten largest clones add up to 9.5% to 13% of the sample.

The TCR originated in a man aged 35-49 years in good health and CMV-seropositive. The chain uses TRBV5-1 and TRBJ2-5; 10 central bases correspond to TRBD1. The sequenced sample was PBMCs. The CDR3 loop reads CASRLREGTGEGETQYF. The sequenced DNA is TGCGCCAGCAGGCTGCGAGAGGGGACAGGGGAAGGAGAGACCCAGTACTTC.